Following are 25 T cell receptor beta chains from one sample sequenced in a study of Graves' ophthalmopathy and Graves' hyperthyroidism. RNA transcripts were the source from which TCR beta CDR3 regions were amplified. Scientists carried out first-round RT-PCR using HTBI primers and then a second-round multiplex PCR. One entry per CDR3 protein, called by TCRdb with MiXCR from the multiplex PCR reads. This sample has 150,000 to 200,000 distinct CDR3 sequences, with under 45% found just once. Sequencing was performed on peripheral blood. The receptors were gathered from a man younger than 45 with Graves' ophthalmopathy.

This clonotype was seen ten or more times. This chain uses TRBV10-3 with TRBJ1-5, with TRBD1 identical over 7 bases. Looked up from germline, CDR1 is ENHRY and CDR2 is SYGVKD. The junction had 6 bases not matched to a gene; V was cut back by 7 bases and J by 0 bases. CDR3 length: 15 residues. The CDR3 here is CAIKEGGYSNQPQHF. In DNA form, the CDR3 reads TGTGCCATCAAGGAAGGGGGCTATAGCAATCAGCCCCAGCATTTT.

This chain joins TRBV12-3 or TRBV12-4 and TRBJ1-1; 7 nucleotides match TRBD1. V gave up 1 base and J gave up 3 bases; unmatched junction bases: 8. The CDR3 runs 16 residues. The CDR3 coding sequence is TGTGCCAGCAGTTTAGGCGCCGGGACAGATTACACTGAAGCTTTCTTT. Translated: CASSLGAGTDYTEAFF.

The J gene is TRBJ1-6, the V gene TRBV12-3 or TRBV12-4, with D possibly matching TRBD1 (5 bases). The CDR3 spans 17 residues. Trimming removed 4 bases from V and 0 bases from J, with 13 bases in between. The CDR3, as DNA: TGTGCCAGCAGTTCCCGACAGTTGAGCTCCTATAATTCACCCCTCCACTTT. Its translation: CASSSRQLSSYNSPLHF.

The sample holds many counts of this clonotype. The chain has TRBV28 and TRBJ2-7, with 7 bases aligning to TRBD1. The germline CDR1 and CDR2 sequences are MDHEN and SYDVKM. V shed 1 base, J shed 0 bases, and the junction held 3 bases outside the gene matches. The CDR3 length is 15 residues. In nucleotides, the CDR3 is TGTGCCAGCAGTTTATTCTGGGACAGCTCCTACGAGCAGTACTTC. Translation gives CASSLFWDSSYEQYF. The variable domain in full, with the rest retrieved from reference TRBV28 and TRBJ2-7, is DVKVTQSSRYLVKRTGEKVFLECVQDMDHENMFWYRQDPGLGLRLIYFSYDVKMKEKGDIPEGYSVSREKKERFSLILESASTNQTSMYLCASSLFWDSSYEQYFGPGTRLTVT.

At least ten counts were recorded for this clonotype. This chain links TRBV28 with TRBJ1-5; tentatively, D is TRBD1 (5 bases). The CDR3 extends over 15 amino acids. The germline V gene encodes CDR1 MDHEN and CDR2 SYDVKM. V was trimmed by 7 bases and J by 2 bases, leaving 15 bases between them. The CDR3 sequence: CASNAGGSGNQPQHF. The CDR3, as DNA: TGTGCCAGCAACGCGGGGGGGAGCGGCAATCAGCCCCAGCATTTT.

The J gene is TRBJ2-5, the V gene TRBV28, with 9 bases fitting TRBD1. The germline CDR1 and CDR2 sequences are MDHEN and SYDVKM. The CDR3 is made up of 17 amino acids. V shed 1 base, J shed 5 bases, and the junction held 11 bases outside the gene matches. The DNA for the CDR3 is TGTGCCAGCAGTTTATATCCCGGGACAGGGACTGTGGAGACCCAGTACTTC. This encodes CASSLYPGTGTVETQYF.

J is TRBJ2-7 and V is TRBV12-3 or TRBV12-4, with a tentative D call TRBD2 (5 bases). The CDR3 has 13 amino acids. The V end lost 1 base, the J end lost 5 bases, and 9 bases lay between the germline ends. The CDR3 here is CASSLVGVDEQYF. DNA of the CDR3: TGTGCCAGCAGTTTAGTGGGAGTGGACGAGCAGTACTTC.

The chain couples TRBV6-1 to TRBJ1-2, with 7 bases matching TRBD1. Germline assignment: CDR1 MNHNS and CDR2 SASEGT. The CDR3 is 16 amino acids. The trim removed 2 bases at V and 4 bases at J, leaving 10 bases unmatched. CDR3 amino acids: CASSEPRQGGGYGYTF. The CDR3 nucleotides read TGTGCCAGCAGTGAACCACGACAGGGAGGGGGCTATGGCTACACCTTC.

The chain uses TRBV10-2 and TRBJ2-7; 11 bases map to TRBD2. Germline assignment: CDR1 WSHSY and CDR2 SAAADI. The CDR3 sequence is 13 residues long. Unmatched junction bases numbered 4, after V lost 10 bases and J lost 2 bases. DNA of the CDR3: TGCGCCACCGGGACTAGCGGAACCTACGAGCAGTACTTC. Amino acids: CATGTSGTYEQYF.

In its sample, this clonotype was seen many times. The V gene is TRBV6-5, the J gene TRBJ1-5; tentative D call: TRBD1 (6 bases). CDR3 length equals 15 residues. Looked up from germline, CDR1 is MNHEY and CDR2 is SVGAGI. The V gene lost 4 bases and the J gene lost 9 bases, with 19 bases spanning the gap. CDR3 sequence reads: CASSLSGTPPGPQHF. The CDR3 DNA reads as TGTGCCAGCAGTTTGTCGGGGACACCTCCCGGGCCCCAGCATTTT.

This clonotype was seen only once. The chain has TRBV7-8 and TRBJ1-1; D is unresolved. The V and J ends lost 5 bases and 0 bases respectively, with 13 bases between them. The CDR3 runs to 15 residues. Germline V lookup: CDR1 SGHVS, CDR2 FQNEAQ. The CDR3 spells CASSQRVPMNTEAFF. The CDR3 DNA sequence: TGTGCCAGCAGCCAACGCGTTCCCATGAACACTGAAGCTTTCTTT.

Notes on this clonotype: The germline gene is not matched at one end of the junction; a read error may be the cause. V gene TRBV4-3 combines with J gene TRBJ1-6; D may be TRBD1 (6 bases). Germline CDR1 LGHNA, CDR2 YSLEER. This CDR3 comprises 16 residues. The CDR3 sequence is CASNQDQGWYNSPLHF. In DNA, the CDR3 is TGCGCCAGCAACCAAGATCAGGGGTGGTATAATTCACCCCTCCACTTT.

The rearrangement uses TRBV5-1 and TRBJ2-7; D may be TRBD1 (6 bases). Between the trimmed V and J ends, which lost 2 bases and 5 bases, there was a span of 14 bases. The CDR3 extends over 14 amino acids. Germline V gene lookup returns CDR1 SGHRS and CDR2 YFSETQ. The CDR3 spells CASSFTAGADEQYF. CDR3 DNA sequence: TGCGCCAGCAGCTTCACTGCAGGGGCCGACGAGCAGTACTTC.

This rearrangement joins TRBV28 to TRBJ1-1, with a weak D call TRBD1 (5 bases). Trimming removed 1 base at V and 5 bases at J, with 8 bases between. Germline V gene data show CDR1 as MDHEN and CDR2 as SYDVKM. The CDR3 runs 13 residues. Here the CDR3 DNA reads TGTGCCAGCAGTTTATTGGCAGGGACTGAAGCTTTCTTT. It yields the protein CASSLLAGTEAFF.

In its sample, this clonotype was seen many times. The junction does not match germline at one end; this may be a read error. The rearrangement uses TRBV28 and TRBJ2-7, with D tentatively TRBD2 (6 bases). The V gene's germline CDR1 is MDHEN and CDR2 SYDVKM. This CDR3 comprises 13 residues. The CDR3 sequence: CASGLRESDERYF. The DNA of the CDR3 is TGTGCCAGCGGCCTTCGGGAGTCCGACGAGCGGTACTTC.

This clonotype has a count of ten or more. The V and J genes are TRBV5-1 and TRBJ1-1; D is possibly TRBD1 (6 bases). V shed 3 bases and J shed 4 bases, with 10 bases lying between them. Per the germline V gene, CDR1 is SGHRS and CDR2 is YFSETQ. The CDR3 length is 13 residues. The CDR3 bases are TGCGCCAGCAGCTCCAGGGGAACCACTGAAGCTTTCTTT. Encoded protein: CASSSRGTTEAFF.

CDR3 residues: CAWSGLDQTYSPLHF. For the CDR3, the DNA is TGTGCCTGGAGTGGTCTGGACCAAACGTATTCACCCCTCCACTTT. V and J are TRBV30 and TRBJ1-6; unclear D gene. With 1 base removed from V and 8 bases from J, the gap between germline ends came to 15 bases. CDR3 size: 15 residues. CDR1 and CDR2 (germline): GTSNPN, SVGIG (reference sequence).

The gene calls are TRBV20-1 and TRBJ2-7; TRBD2 is a possible D gene (7 bases). The CDR3 loop spans 17 amino acids. Germline V gene sequence: CDR1 DFQATT, CDR2 SNEGSKA (reference sequence). V lost 1 base, J lost 3 bases, and 22 bases lay in between. As DNA, the CDR3 is TGCAGTGCTAGAGGTTGGGGGGGGCAGGCGGCCTACTACGAGCAGTACTTC. Protein: CSARGWGGQAAYYEQYF.

The chain employs TRBV28 and TRBJ2-2; D tentatively reads TRBD1 or TRBD2 (6 bases each). The germline gives CDR1 MDHEN, CDR2 SYDVKM. The CDR3 sequence is 13 residues long. The CDR3 region is CPQGRDNTGELFF. CDR3 sequence (DNA): TGTCCTCAGGGGCGGGACAACACCGGGGAGCTGTTTTTT.

This clonotype came up many times. The chain combines TRBV6-2 or TRBV6-3 with TRBJ2-6, with a tentative D call TRBD2 (6 bases). The CDR3 has 17 amino acids. The germline V gene has CDR1 MNHEY and CDR2 SVGEGT. Trimming took off 7 bases at V and 0 bases at J, with 16 bases between the two ends. The CDR3 region has the DNA TGTGCCAGCATCCCCCTCGGAGGGGACTCTGGGGCCAACGTCCTGACTTTC. Amino acid sequence: CASIPLGGDSGANVLTF.

There are many counts of this clonotype. The DNA for the CDR3 is TGTGCCAGCACCTATTCGGGACAGGGTCGTACCGGGGAGCTGTTTTTT. This translates into CASTYSGQGRTGELFF. This chain links TRBV6-1 with TRBJ2-2, with 9 nucleotides matching TRBD1. Germline CDR1 MNHNS, CDR2 SASEGT. V trimming: 7 bases; J trimming: 5 bases; junction bases outside the gene matches: 11. The CDR3 contains 16 residues.

There are many counts of this clonotype. The chain couples TRBV6-2 or TRBV6-3 to TRBJ1-3, with D unclear. CDR1 and CDR2 from the germline V gene are MNHEY and SVGEGT. The CDR3 totals 12 residues. With 5 bases removed from V and 2 bases from J, the gap between germline ends came to 4 bases. CDR3 region: CASSVPGNTIYF. The CDR3 DNA reads as TGTGCCAGCAGTGTACCTGGAAACACCATATATTTT.

The CDR3 protein is CASSLVGSNTEAFF. The CDR3 nucleotides are TGTGCCAGCAGCTTGGTGGGTTCAAACACTGAAGCTTTCTTT. The J gene is TRBJ1-1, the V gene TRBV7-9, with no clear D. The CDR3 contains 14 residues. Trimming took off 3 bases at V and 2 bases at J, with 10 bases between the two ends. Germline V gene sequence: CDR1 SEHNR, CDR2 FQNEAQ (reference sequence).

The chain is built from TRBV6-1 and TRBJ1-1, with a tentative D call TRBD1 (6 bases). The V gene lost 7 bases and the J gene lost 1 base, with 16 bases spanning the gap. The V gene's germline CDR1 is MNHNS and CDR2 SASEGT. This CDR3 spans 15 amino acids. The CDR3 is CASTERGGQNTEAFF. The CDR3 DNA reads as TGTGCCAGCACCGAACGCGGGGGGCAGAACACTGAAGCTTTCTTT.

The chain carries TRBV6-1 and TRBJ1-5, with D uncertain. The ends were cut back, 7 bases at V and 2 bases at J, with 12 bases in the middle. The CDR3 sequence is 14 residues long. In germline, CDR1 is MNHNS, CDR2 SASEGT. This CDR3 is CASTTSLGNQPQHF. DNA for the CDR3: TGTGCCAGCACCACGAGCTTGGGCAATCAGCCCCAGCATTTT.